A single sample gave rise to the 17 T cell receptor beta chains below, sequenced in a study of blood T cell repertoires in COVID-19. The table came from immunoSEQ multiplex PCR; TCRdb's copy has only in-frame clones and leaves some out. The data contain about 280,000 clones, 83% of them seen just once; the ten biggest clones take up approximately 9%. Sequencing input: peripheral blood. The receptors were sampled from a woman in her forties or fifties who had recovered from COVID-19.

The J gene is TRBJ2-4, the V gene TRBV18; 8 bases are a match to TRBD1. The CDR3 is made up of 15 amino acids. Germline CDR1 and CDR2: KGHSH and LQKENI. Germline trimming cut 2 bases from V and 6 bases from J; bases unmatched to any gene: 6. CDR3 DNA sequence: TGTGCCAGCTCACCAACCGGGCAGGGGGCAAACATTCAGTACTTC. Amino acid sequence: CASSPTGQGANIQYF.

V gene TRBV28 combines with J gene TRBJ2-7; 7 nucleotides align to TRBD1. V gave up 4 bases and J gave up 5 bases; unmatched junction bases: 5. Germline values: CDR1 MDHEN, CDR2 SYDVKM. CDR3 length equals 13 residues. DNA of the CDR3: TGTGCCAGCAGTTCGACAGGGACACACGAGCAGTACTTC. Amino acids: CASSSTGTHEQYF.

Only one count was recorded for this clone. The chain has TRBV5-1 and TRBJ1-1, with unresolved D. This CDR3 is 14 amino acids long. V dropped 4 bases and J dropped 1 base, with 11 bases sitting between them. Germline assignment: CDR1 SGHRS and CDR2 YFSETQ. CDR3 residues: CASSRVPSNTEAFF. Here the CDR3 DNA reads TGCGCCAGCAGCCGCGTCCCATCGAACACTGAAGCTTTCTTT.

The V and J genes are TRBV7-2 and TRBJ2-5; 9 nucleotides match TRBD2. The ends lost 1 base at V and 4 bases at J; junction bases unmatched: 10. Germline-derived CDR1 and CDR2 are SGHTA and FQGNSA. CDR3 length: 17 amino acids. CDR3 protein: CASSLGVGGGAPETQYF. Written as DNA, the CDR3 is TGTGCCAGCAGCTTAGGGGTCGGCGGGGGGGCCCCAGAGACCCAGTACTTC.

V gene TRBV12-3 or TRBV12-4 combines with J gene TRBJ1-2; D unclear. The CDR3 is 11 amino acids. Trimming took 8 bases from V and 9 from J, leaving 13 bases between them. The CDR3 DNA is TGTGCCAGCCGAGAGGCCCGCCGCTACACCTTC. Protein product: CASREARRYTF.

V is TRBV6-5 and J is TRBJ2-7; 7 nucleotides match TRBD2. V shed 6 bases, J shed 3 bases, and the junction held 5 bases outside the gene matches. Germline V gene sequence: CDR1 MNHEY, CDR2 SVGAGI. CDR3 length equals 13 residues. The CDR3 reads CASSLADGYEQYF. CDR3 nucleotides: TGTGCCAGCAGCCTAGCGGACGGCTACGAGCAGTACTTC.

The chain uses TRBV19 and TRBJ1-5; 9 bases are a match to TRBD1. J lost 2 bases, V lost 6 bases, and 8 bases had no gene match. This CDR3 is 16 amino acids long. Germline V gene lookup returns CDR1 LNHDA and CDR2 SQIVND (reference sequence). For the CDR3, the DNA is TGTGCCAGTAGCAATCCGGGACAGGGAGGCAATCAGCCCCAGCATTTT. Amino acids: CASSNPGQGGNQPQHF.

The chain joins TRBV6-5 to TRBJ2-1, with 9 bases identical to TRBD1. CDR1 and CDR2 (germline): MNHEY, SVGAGI. The ends lost 4 bases at V and 6 bases at J; junction bases unmatched: 7. The CDR3 contains 15 residues. The CDR3 sequence: CASSSTGQGVNEQFF. CDR3 sequence (DNA): TGTGCCAGCAGTTCCACGGGACAGGGCGTCAATGAGCAGTTCTTC.

The J gene is TRBJ1-1, the V gene TRBV9; D is unresolved. Trimming left V 4 bases short and J 1 base short, with 11 bases between. This CDR3 region has 14 residues. Germline-derived CDR1 and CDR2 are SGDLS and YYNGEE. The CDR3 region is CASSPLTANTEAFF. The CDR3 coding sequence is TGTGCCAGCAGCCCACTAACCGCGAACACTGAAGCTTTCTTT. Complete variable domain (other parts from reference TRBV9 and TRBJ1-1): DSGVTQTPKHLITATGQRVTLRCSPRSGDLSVYWYQQSLDQGLQFLIQYYNGEERAKGNILERFSAQQFPDLHSELNLSSLELGDSALYFCASSPLTANTEAFFGQGTRLTVV.

The chain links TRBV28 to TRBJ1-1; the D gene is possibly TRBD1 (6 bases). This CDR3 region has 12 residues. Germline-derived CDR1 and CDR2 are MDHEN and SYDVKM. V lost 5 bases to trimming and J lost 13 bases, with 17 bases between them. The CDR3 loop reads CASSEQGNGDFF. The CDR3 DNA sequence: TGTGCCAGCAGTGAACAGGGAAACGGGGATTTCTTT. Combining the CDR3 with reference TRBV28 and TRBJ1-1 gives the whole variable domain DVKVTQSSRYLVKRTGEKVFLECVQDMDHENMFWYRQDPGLGLRLIYFSYDVKMKEKGDIPEGYSVSREKKERFSLILESASTNQTSMYLCASSEQGNGDFFGQGTRLTVV.

V usage is TRBV6-5 and J usage is TRBJ2-5, with D possibly TRBD1 on 5 matching bases. The V and J ends lost 6 bases and 5 bases respectively, with 13 bases between them. Germline assignment: CDR1 MNHEY and CDR2 SVGAGI. This CDR3 comprises 13 residues. CDR3: CASRGRVDETQYF. The CDR3 bases are TGTGCCAGCAGAGGCAGGGTGGACGAGACCCAGTACTTC.

Many counts were recorded for this clone. The CDR3 region is CASSPGDRASNTEAFF. The CDR3 DNA reads as TGTGCCAGCAGCCCGGGCGACAGGGCTTCGAACACTGAAGCTTTCTTT. The rearrangement uses TRBV7-9 and TRBJ1-1; 7 bases are shared with TRBD1. Germline CDR1 SEHNR, CDR2 FQNEAQ (reference sequence). Losses at the gene ends were 5 bases for V and 1 base for J; bases not matched to a gene: 10. This CDR3 has 16 residues.

Here the CDR3 DNA reads TGTGCCAGCAGGGCCACGGTGGACAGGGACCTCTATGGCTACACCTTC. Its protein product is CASRATVDRDLYGYTF. V gene TRBV27 combines with J gene TRBJ1-2; TRBD1 matches 8 bases. The V and J ends lost 6 bases and 4 bases, in that order; junction bases with no gene match: 13. CDR3 length: 16 residues. Looked up from germline, CDR1 is MNHEY and CDR2 is SMNVEV (reference sequence).

The chain joins TRBV7-9 to TRBJ2-2, with 8 bases fitting TRBD1. CDR1 SEHNR and CDR2 FQNEAQ come from the germline V gene (reference sequence). V was clipped by 3 bases and J by 2 bases; unmatched bases: 5. The CDR3 sequence is 16 residues long. CDR3 residues: CASSFPDRDNTGELFF. CDR3 coding DNA: TGTGCCAGCAGCTTCCCGGACAGGGATAACACCGGGGAGCTGTTTTTT.

V gene TRBV19 combines with J gene TRBJ2-2; 8 nucleotides match TRBD1. CDR1 is LNHDA, CDR2 SQIVND, per germline (reference sequence). V lost 5 bases and J lost 4; bases outside the gene matches: 12. The CDR3 extends over 17 amino acids. Here the CDR3 reads CASSLAGQGAGTGELFF. DNA for the CDR3: TGTGCCAGTAGTTTGGCAGGGCAGGGGGCAGGCACCGGGGAGCTGTTTTTT.

The chain joins TRBV11-2 to TRBJ2-1; 7 bases are shared with TRBD2. CDR1 is SGHAT, CDR2 FQNNGV, per germline. This CDR3 has 13 residues. V lost 4 bases to trimming and J lost 15 bases; unmatched junction nucleotides: 12. DNA of the CDR3: TGTGCCAGCAGCTCAGAGGCCTGGGGAGGGCGGTTCTTC. This sequence encodes CASSSEAWGGRFF. Combining the CDR3 with reference TRBV11-2 and TRBJ2-1 gives the whole variable domain EAGVAQSPRYKIIEKRQSVAFWCNPISGHATLYWYQQILGQGPKLLIQFQNNGVVDDSQLPKDRFSAERLKGVDSTLKIQPAKLEDSAVYLCASSSEAWGGRFFGPGTRLTVL.

About this clone itself: Distinct nucleotide sequences in the sample also encode this CDR3. This chain links TRBV28 with TRBJ1-2, with D unresolved. With 5 bases removed from V and 0 bases from J, the gap between germline ends came to 7 bases. Germline V CDR1 and CDR2: MDHEN, SYDVKM. The CDR3 runs 13 residues. Here the CDR3 reads CASSRGSNYGYTF. The CDR3 DNA sequence: TGTGCCAGCAGTCGAGGATCTAACTATGGCTACACCTTC.